A single T cell receptor (beta chain) is shown here with its context. TCRdb keeps only in-frame clones here, not all; method: immunoSEQ multiplex PCR. The sample holds 90,000 to 110,000 clones, about 85% seen once. The data were obtained in a study of cytomegalovirus exposure and HLA in healthy donors. V was clipped by 2 bases and J by 6 bases; unmatched bases: 2. CDR1 and CDR2 from the germline V gene are SGHRS and YFSETQ. The CDR3 covers 15 residues. The sample was PBMCs. This rearrangement joins TRBV5-1 to TRBJ2-1; 13 nucleotides agree with TRBD2. The clonotype originates from a woman aged 18 to 35 in good health and CMV-seropositive. The CDR3 region is CASSLLAGGINEQFF. The CDR3 region has the DNA TGCGCCAGCAGCTTACTAGCGGGGGGGATCAATGAGCAGTTCTTC. Complete variable domain (other parts from reference TRBV5-1 and TRBJ2-1): KAGVTQTPRYLIKTRGQQVTLSCSPISGHRSVSWYQQTPGQGLQFLFEYFSETQRNKGNFPGRFSGRQFSNSRSEMNVSTLELGDSALYLCASSLLAGGINEQFFGPGTRLTVL.